The 20 T cell receptor beta chains below were found in one sample sequenced in a study of T cells in Graves' hyperthyroidism and ophthalmopathy. There were TCR beta CDR3 regions amplified from RNA transcripts. During a first-round RT-PCR of the TCR CDR3, the HTBI primer set was used. TCRdb reprocessed the multiplex PCR reads via MiXCR and lists one record per CDR3 protein. The sample includes 660,000 or so distinct CDR3 sequences, about 45% of them seen just once. The specimen was peripheral blood or thyroid tissue (not recorded which). These receptors were collected from an adult man with Graves' disease, either hyperthyroidism or ophthalmopathy (not recorded which).

There are many counts of this clonotype. V and J are TRBV7-9 and TRBJ2-5, with D possibly TRBD2 on 5 matching bases. Trimming pared 6 bases from V and 5 bases from J, leaving 13 bases between. The CDR3 totals 13 residues. In germline, CDR1 is SEHNR, CDR2 FQNEAQ (reference sequence). CDR3 DNA: TGTGCCAGCAGACCCCTAGCAAGGGAGACCCAGTACTTC. Encoded protein: CASRPLARETQYF.

This clonotype was observed at least ten times. J is TRBJ1-5 and V is TRBV9; weak D call: TRBD1 (5 bases). CDR3 size: 13 residues. Looked up from germline, CDR1 is SGDLS and CDR2 is YYNGEE. V lost 5 bases to trimming and J lost 6 bases, with 12 bases between them. The CDR3, as DNA: TGTGCCAGCAGGGGGACGGGTGGTCAGCCCCAGCATTTT. Its protein is CASRGTGGQPQHF. Variable domain in full (rest from reference TRBV9 and TRBJ1-5): DSGVTQTPKHLITATGQRVTLRCSPRSGDLSVYWYQQSLDQGLQFLIQYYNGEERAKGNILERFSAQQFPDLHSELNLSSLELGDSALYFCASRGTGGQPQHFGDGTRLSIL.

There are a few counts of this clonotype. V gene TRBV7-6 combines with J gene TRBJ1-4; 8 nucleotides align to TRBD1. Germline trimming cut 3 bases from V and 7 bases from J; bases unmatched to any gene: 7. The CDR3 is 15 residues long. Germline V gene data show CDR1 as SGHVS and CDR2 as FNYEAQ. CDR3 DNA sequence: TGTGCCAGCAGCTTTGGACAGGGTTTCAGTGAAAAACTGTTTTTT. Translated: CASSFGQGFSEKLFF.

V is TRBV20-1 and J is TRBJ2-7, with a weak D call TRBD2 (5 bases). This CDR3 is built from 15 residues. Per the germline V gene, CDR1 is DFQATT and CDR2 is SNEGSKA (reference sequence). V lost 1 base and J lost 0, with 13 bases in between. In DNA form, the CDR3 reads TGCAGTGCTAGAGTGGCTAGCAAAAACTCCTACGAGCAGTACTTC. It is translated as CSARVASKNSYEQYF.

The V gene is TRBV25-1, the J gene TRBJ1-1; D call uncertain. CDR1 is MGHDK and CDR2 is SYGVNS in the germline V gene. The CDR3 loop spans 13 amino acids. V lost 11 bases to trimming and J lost 0 bases, with 13 bases between them. The CDR3 here is CAPRPGLNTEAFF. The DNA of the CDR3 is TGTGCCCCGAGACCGGGATTGAACACTGAAGCTTTCTTT.

The chain joins TRBV9 to TRBJ2-7, with TRBD1 as a possible D gene (6 bases). With 3 bases removed from V and 2 bases from J, the gap between germline ends came to 12 bases. There are 14 residues in the CDR3. Per the germline V gene, CDR1 is SGDLS and CDR2 is YYNGEE. The chain's CDR3 is CASSGRDTPYEQYF. The CDR3, as DNA: TGTGCCAGCAGCGGCCGGGACACACCCTACGAGCAGTACTTC.

The J gene is TRBJ1-5, the V gene TRBV29-1; 8 bases are a match to TRBD1. Germline V gives CDR1 SQVTM, CDR2 ANQGSEA. Losses at the gene ends were 6 bases for V and 1 base for J; bases not matched to a gene: 2. The CDR3 spans 13 residues. CDR3 nucleotides: TGCAGCGTAGACAGGGGAAGCAATCAGCCCCAGCATTTT. It specifies CSVDRGSNQPQHF.

The chain uses TRBV12-3 or TRBV12-4 and TRBJ1-4; D is possibly TRBD1 (5 bases). V lost 6 bases, J lost 4 bases, and 15 bases lay in between. The CDR3 consists of 15 residues. The CDR3 protein is CASRRKGSDNEKLFF. CDR3 bases: TGTGCCAGCAGACGCAAGGGGTCAGATAATGAAAAACTGTTTTTT.

This chain joins TRBV29-1 and TRBJ2-7; 8 nucleotides line up with TRBD2. The V and J ends lost 6 bases and 4 bases, in that order; junction bases with no gene match: 8. The CDR3 has 13 residues. Germline V gene sequence: CDR1 SQVTM, CDR2 ANQGSEA. The CDR3 protein is CSVRLAPEYEQYF. CDR3 nucleotide sequence: TGCAGCGTACGACTAGCGCCTGAATACGAGCAGTACTTC.

This clonotype showed up many times. The chain joins TRBV7-9 to TRBJ2-5, with 7 nucleotides matching TRBD2. Germline values: CDR1 SEHNR, CDR2 FQNEAQ (reference sequence). Trimming at V came to 7 bases and at J to 2 bases, leaving 4 bases not matched to a gene. CDR3 length: 13 amino acids. Written as DNA, the CDR3 is TGTGCCAGCACCCCGGGGGGACAAGAGACCCAGTACTTC. Protein: CASTPGGQETQYF.

The V and J genes are TRBV10-3 and TRBJ2-5, with 7 bases matching TRBD1. The CDR3 has 16 residues. The V segment lost 5 bases and the J segment 5 bases; nucleotides outside the gene matches: 14. Germline loops: CDR1 ENHRY, CDR2 SYGVKD. This CDR3 is CAISPQTGAMDETQYF. The CDR3 nucleotides read TGTGCCATCAGTCCCCAAACAGGGGCAATGGACGAGACCCAGTACTTC.

V is TRBV29-1 and J is TRBJ1-6, with D tentatively TRBD1 (5 bases). The CDR3 is 12 amino acids. The germline V and J ends were trimmed by 4 bases and 13 bases, with 14 bases remaining between them. Germline CDR1 and CDR2: SQVTM and ANQGSEA. The CDR3 nucleotides are TGCAGCGTTGGGGAGGGGAGGAAGCCCCTCCACTTT. It specifies CSVGEGRKPLHF.

The rearrangement uses TRBV25-1 and TRBJ1-6, with a possible D match to TRBD1 (6 bases). CDR1 and CDR2 from the germline V gene are MGHDK and SYGVNS. The CDR3 runs 16 residues. The V end lost 3 bases, the J end lost 2 bases, and 11 bases lay between the germline ends. CDR3 sequence: CASSEGGGAYNSPLHF. CDR3 in DNA: TGTGCCAGCAGTGAGGGGGGGGGCGCCTATAATTCACCCCTCCACTTT.

V is TRBV11-2 and J is TRBJ1-5; D perhaps matches TRBD1 (5 bases). Trimming cost V 4 bases and J 2 bases, with 12 bases left between them. The CDR3 consists of 15 residues. The germline V gene encodes CDR1 SGHAT and CDR2 FQNNGV. CDR3 region: CASSSSGMGNQPQHF. CDR3 coding DNA: TGTGCCAGCAGCTCCTCAGGGATGGGCAATCAGCCCCAGCATTTT. The complete variable domain, with remaining parts taken from reference TRBV11-2 and TRBJ1-5, reads EAGVAQSPRYKIIEKRQSVAFWCNPISGHATLYWYQQILGQGPKLLIQFQNNGVVDDSQLPKDRFSAERLKGVDSTLKIQPAKLEDSAVYLCASSSSGMGNQPQHFGDGTRLSIL.

The chain combines TRBV20-1 with TRBJ1-1, with 7 bases lining up with TRBD1. Trimming removed 5 bases from V and 6 bases from J; junction bases left unmatched: 6. Germline-derived CDR1 and CDR2 are DFQATT and SNEGSKA (reference sequence). The CDR3 length is 12 residues. CDR3 region: CSAVTGFPEAFF. The CDR3 region has the DNA TGCAGTGCTGTGACAGGGTTCCCTGAAGCTTTCTTT.

This clonotype has just one count. V usage is TRBV10-2 and J usage is TRBJ1-5; D might be TRBD1 (5 bases). Deletions cut 8 bases from V and 6 bases from J, with 14 bases between. The germline CDR1 and CDR2 sequences are WSHSY and SAAADI. This CDR3 contains 13 residues. This CDR3 reads CASVRGEGQPQHF. CDR3 coding DNA: TGCGCCAGCGTTAGAGGGGAGGGTCAGCCCCAGCATTTT.

In this sample, this clonotype turned up once. This rearrangement joins TRBV30 to TRBJ1-2, with D maybe TRBD1 (5 bases). CDR1 is GTSNPN, CDR2 SVGIG, per germline (reference sequence). The length of the CDR3 is 11 residues. V lost 6 bases to trimming and J lost 3 bases, with 8 bases between them. CDR3: CACRGHYGYTF. The CDR3 region has the DNA TGTGCCTGTAGGGGCCACTATGGCTACACCTTC.

The chain is built from TRBV2 and TRBJ1-2; D might be TRBD1 (5 bases). V lost 4 bases and J 6 bases, leaving 18 bases between the germline ends. CDR1 SNHLY and CDR2 FYNNEI come from the germline V gene. This CDR3 contains 15 residues. CDR3 sequence (DNA): TGTGCCAGCAGTGCTAGAGATCGGCCAGGGAATGGCTACACCTTC. It codes for CASSARDRPGNGYTF.

Points on this clonotype: With a much larger clone just one base away, this may be a read error. The chain recombines TRBV2 with TRBJ1-2, with a tentative D call TRBD1 (6 bases). There are 15 residues in the CDR3. Germline assignment: CDR1 SNHLY and CDR2 FYNNEI. CDR3 bases: TGTGCCATCAGTGAATTGGACAGTCCTAACTATGGCTACACCTTC. Its translation is CAISELDSPNYGYTF.

In its sample, this clonotype was seen many times. The chain links TRBV7-2 to TRBJ1-2; D remains ambiguous. V was shortened by 6 bases and J by 4 bases, with 12 bases between the two germline ends. The CDR3 length is 13 residues. The V gene's germline CDR1 is SGHTA and CDR2 FQGNSA. The CDR3 is CASSKDWGYGYTF. CDR3 nucleotide sequence: TGTGCCAGCAGTAAGGACTGGGGCTATGGCTACACCTTC.